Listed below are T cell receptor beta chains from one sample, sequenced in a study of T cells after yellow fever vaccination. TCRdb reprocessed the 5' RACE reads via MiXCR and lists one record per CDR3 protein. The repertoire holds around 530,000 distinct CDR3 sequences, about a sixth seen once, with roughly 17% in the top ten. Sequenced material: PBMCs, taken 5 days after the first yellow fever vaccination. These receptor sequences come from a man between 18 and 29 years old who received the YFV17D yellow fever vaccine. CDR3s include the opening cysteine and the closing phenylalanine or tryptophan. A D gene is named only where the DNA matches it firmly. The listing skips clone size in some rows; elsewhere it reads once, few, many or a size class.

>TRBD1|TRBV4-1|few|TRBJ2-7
CASSGTGGGHEQYF
TGCGCCAGCAGCGGGACAGGGGGTGGCCACGAGCAGTACTTC
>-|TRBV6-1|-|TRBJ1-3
CASTDSGSYGNTIYF
TGTGCCAGCACCGACTCCGGGAGTTACGGAAACACCATATATTTT
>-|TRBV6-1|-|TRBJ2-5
CASSDRHRGHETQYF
TGTGCCAGCAGTGATCGCCACCGGGGGCACGAGACCCAGTACTTC
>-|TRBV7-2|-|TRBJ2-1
CASSLSVGYYNEQFF
TGTGCCAGCAGCTTAAGTGTGGGATACTACAATGAGCAGTTCTTC
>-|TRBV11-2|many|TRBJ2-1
CASSLVGQRFGNEQFF
TGTGCCAGCAGCTTAGTTGGGCAGCGCTTCGGGAATGAGCAGTTCTTC
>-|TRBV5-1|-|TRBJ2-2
CASSPDTANTGELFF
TGCGCCAGCAGCCCTGACACCGCGAACACCGGGGAGCTGTTTTTT
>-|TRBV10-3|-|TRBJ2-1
CAISESEGAYNEQFF
TGTGCCATCAGTGAGTCGGAAGGGGCCTACAATGAGCAGTTCTTC
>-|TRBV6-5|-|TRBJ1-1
CASSSLPGNTEAFF
TGTGCCAGCAGTTCCCTCCCGGGGAACACTGAAGCTTTCTTT
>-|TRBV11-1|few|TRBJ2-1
CASSPPSANNEQFF
TGTGCCAGCAGCCCCCCGTCAGCAAACAATGAGCAGTTCTTC
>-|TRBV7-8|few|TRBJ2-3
CASSPPGVTDTQYF
TGTGCCAGCAGCCCTCCGGGAGTGACAGATACGCAGTATTTT
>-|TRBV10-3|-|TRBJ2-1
CAINGGTYNEQFF
TGTGCCATCAACGGGGGCACCTACAATGAGCAGTTCTTC
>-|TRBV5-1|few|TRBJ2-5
CASTRGAQETQYF
TGCGCCAGCACGAGGGGGGCGCAAGAGACCCAGTACTTC
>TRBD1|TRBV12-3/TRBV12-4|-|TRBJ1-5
CASQGQGGQPQHF
TGTGCCAGCCAGGGACAGGGAGGGCAGCCCCAGCATTTT
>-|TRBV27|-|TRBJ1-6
CASSLLVGSPLHF
TGTGCCAGCAGTTTACTCGTCGGATCACCCCTCCACTTT
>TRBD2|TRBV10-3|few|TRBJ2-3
CAISFRLAGGPDTQYF
TGTGCCATCAGTTTCCGACTAGCGGGGGGGCCAGATACGCAGTATTTT
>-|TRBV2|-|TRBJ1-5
CASSFQGIQPQHF
TGTGCCAGCAGTTTTCAGGGGATTCAGCCCCAGCATTTT